These T cell receptor beta chains were read from a single sample in a study of blood T cell repertoires in COVID-19. The method was immunoSEQ multiplex PCR; TCRdb's version includes in-frame clones alone and lacks a portion of them. The sample lists 300,000 or so clones, about 90% occurring once. The sequenced material came from PBMCs or T cells enriched from blood (not recorded which). Source of these receptors: a woman between 45 and 60 years old who had been exposed to COVID-19. CDR3s include the opening cysteine and the closing phenylalanine or tryptophan. Each record gives: V gene, J gene, clone size, CDR3 protein. Clone size appears in some rows only: once, few, many, or a class for an expanded clone.

>TRBV30|TRBJ1-1|.
CAWSLSAQRAFF
>TRBV25-1|TRBJ1-1|.
CASSEGTGGTEAFF
>TRBV10-3|TRBJ1-1|.
CAISEPQGEAFF
>TRBV19|TRBJ2-1|once
CASSIERRGAGLRSDNEQFF
>TRBV5-4|TRBJ1-1|once
CASSLGAQMNTEAFF
>TRBV5-1|TRBJ2-1|.
CASSLPSGGYNEQFF
>TRBV7-9|TRBJ2-5|.
CASSPSEETQYF
>TRBV14|TRBJ1-1|.
CASSPWTGGLFF
>TRBV5-6|TRBJ2-2|.
CASLTQGGWTGELFF
>TRBV5-1|TRBJ2-3|.
CASAPENRADTQYF
>TRBV5-1|TRBJ2-6|.
CASSTLTRPSGANVLTF
>TRBV11-2|TRBJ2-7|.
CASSSGTGSYEQYF
>TRBV2|TRBJ1-5|once
CASNEGTDSNQPQHF
>TRBV6-4|TRBJ1-1|.
CASRQGTANTEAFF
>TRBV5-1|TRBJ2-1|.
CASSLTGDQYNEQFF
>TRBV6-5|TRBJ1-2|.
CASSWGPYGYTF
>TRBV19|TRBJ1-2|.
CASRTRLTQGGRGYTF
>TRBV14|TRBJ2-2|.
CASSQVERFNGELFF
>TRBV5-4|TRBJ1-4|.
CASSLAGDGGNEKLFF
>TRBV5-1|TRBJ2-1|.
CASSLGGGTGNEQFF
>TRBV20-1|TRBJ2-7|.
CSAGVGEQYF
>TRBV5-6|TRBJ2-3|.
CASSKPTGARADTQYF